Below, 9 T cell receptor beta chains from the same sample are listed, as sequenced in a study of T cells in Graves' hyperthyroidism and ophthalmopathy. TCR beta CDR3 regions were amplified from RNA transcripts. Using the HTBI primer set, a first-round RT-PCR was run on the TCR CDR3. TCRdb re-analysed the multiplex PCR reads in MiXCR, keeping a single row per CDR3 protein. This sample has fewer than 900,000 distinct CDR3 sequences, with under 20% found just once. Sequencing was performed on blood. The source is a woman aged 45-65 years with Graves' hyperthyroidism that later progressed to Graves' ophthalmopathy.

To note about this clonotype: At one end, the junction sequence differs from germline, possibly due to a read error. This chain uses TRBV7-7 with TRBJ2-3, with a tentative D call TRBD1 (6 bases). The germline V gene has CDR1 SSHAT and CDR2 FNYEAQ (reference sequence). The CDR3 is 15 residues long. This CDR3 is CASSPRTGTADTQYF. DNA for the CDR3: TGTGCTAGCAGCCCGCGTACAGGGACCGCAGATACGCAGTATTTT.

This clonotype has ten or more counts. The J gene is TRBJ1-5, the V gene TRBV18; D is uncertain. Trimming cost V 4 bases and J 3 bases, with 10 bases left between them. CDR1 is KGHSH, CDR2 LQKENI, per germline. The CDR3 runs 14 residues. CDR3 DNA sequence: TGTGCCAGCTCACTCAGCAGCGTCAATCAGCCCCAGCATTTT. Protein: CASSLSSVNQPQHF.

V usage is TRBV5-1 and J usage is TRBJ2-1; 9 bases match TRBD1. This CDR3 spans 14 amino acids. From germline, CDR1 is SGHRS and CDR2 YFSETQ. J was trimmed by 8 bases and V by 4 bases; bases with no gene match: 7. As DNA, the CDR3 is TGCGCCAGCAGCGGGGGACAGGGTTCAGATGAGCAGTTCTTC. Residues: CASSGGQGSDEQFF.

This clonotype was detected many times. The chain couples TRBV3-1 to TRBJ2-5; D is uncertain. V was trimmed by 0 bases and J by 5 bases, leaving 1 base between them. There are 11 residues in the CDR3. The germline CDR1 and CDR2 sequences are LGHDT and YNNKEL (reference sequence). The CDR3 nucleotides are TGTGCCAGCAGCCAAGAGGAGACCCAGTACTTC. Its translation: CASSQEETQYF.

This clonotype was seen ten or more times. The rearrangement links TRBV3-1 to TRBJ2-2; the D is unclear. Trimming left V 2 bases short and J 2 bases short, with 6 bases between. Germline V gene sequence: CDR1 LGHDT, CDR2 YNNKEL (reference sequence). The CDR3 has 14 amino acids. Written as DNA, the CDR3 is TGTGCCAGCAGCCAACAGGAAAACACCGGGGAGCTGTTTTTT. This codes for CASSQQENTGELFF.

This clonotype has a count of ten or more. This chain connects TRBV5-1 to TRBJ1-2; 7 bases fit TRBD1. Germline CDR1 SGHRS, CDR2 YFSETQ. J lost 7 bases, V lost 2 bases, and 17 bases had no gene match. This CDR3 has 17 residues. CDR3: CASSFAPDTHRTGGYTF. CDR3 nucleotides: TGCGCCAGCAGCTTTGCGCCCGACACTCATAGGACAGGTGGCTACACCTTC.

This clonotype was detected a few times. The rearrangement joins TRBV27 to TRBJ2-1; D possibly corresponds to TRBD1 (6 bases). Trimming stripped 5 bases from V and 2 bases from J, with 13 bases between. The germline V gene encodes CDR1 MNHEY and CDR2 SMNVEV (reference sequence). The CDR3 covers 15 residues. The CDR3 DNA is TGTGCCAGCAGTAGCGGACAGAAAACCTACAATGAGCAGTTCTTC. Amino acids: CASSSGQKTYNEQFF.

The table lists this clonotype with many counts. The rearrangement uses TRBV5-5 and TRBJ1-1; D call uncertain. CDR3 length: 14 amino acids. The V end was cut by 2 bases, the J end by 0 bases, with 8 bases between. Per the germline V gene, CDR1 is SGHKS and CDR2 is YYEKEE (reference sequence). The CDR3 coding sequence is TGTGCCAGCAGCTTCGGACCCTTGAACACTGAAGCTTTCTTT. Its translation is CASSFGPLNTEAFF.

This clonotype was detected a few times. The CDR3 DNA reads TGCGCCAGCAGCTCCCGACTAGCGGGGGAGGTGTCAGATACGCAGTATTTT. Encoded protein: CASSSRLAGEVSDTQYF. The V and J genes are TRBV5-1 and TRBJ2-3; 12 bases fit TRBD2. The germline V gene has CDR1 SGHRS and CDR2 YFSETQ. The V segment lost 3 bases and the J segment 4 bases; nucleotides outside the gene matches: 9. The CDR3 sequence is 17 residues long.